Listed below are T cell receptor beta chains from one sample, sequenced in a study of CD8+ T cells in alopecia areata. Sequenced by immunoSEQ multiplex PCR; TCRdb stores in-frame clones only, minus some. The table has under 200,000 clones, less than 70% seen once; the top ten hold around 0.9%. The sequences come from CD4+ T cells sorted from blood, collected at week 4, from a patient treated with tofacitinib. These receptors originate from a human donor with alopecia areata. Each CDR3 is given without its conserved first and last residue. A clone size is listed for some rows: how often the clone was seen (once, few, many), or a class if it is expanded.

V	length	size	J	CDR3
TRBV7-2	13	.	TRBJ2-7	ASSLRAGESIEQY
TRBV6-6	11	few	TRBJ2-3	ASSYAYTDTQY
TRBV7-2	13	.	TRBJ2-7	ASSFVTGSSYEQY
TRBV9	17	.	TRBJ2-3	ASSVVGTSGPVGTDTQY
TRBV30	12	.	TRBJ2-7	ASTGQKSSYEQY
TRBV29-1	10	once	TRBJ2-3	SVEDRPDTQY
TRBV29-1	11	.	TRBJ2-1	SAERGGGNEQF
TRBV30	13	.	TRBJ1-4	AWSGIVGANEKLF
TRBV30	11	.	TRBJ1-5	AWSSGYNQPQH
TRBV25-1	13	.	TRBJ2-4	ASSVAGNAKNIQY
TRBV29-1	12	.	TRBJ2-3	SVGVGRVADTQY
TRBV15	13	few	TRBJ2-7	ATSSTRTGRYEQY
TRBV7-8	14	.	TRBJ1-5	ASSFAGGAGNQPQH
TRBV29-1	10	.	TRBJ2-5	SVVEGTETQY
TRBV7-2	10	.	TRBJ2-3	ASSQTGDTQY
TRBV6-5	12	.	TRBJ1-3	ASSYSWGGNTIY
TRBV6-5	14	.	TRBJ2-6	ASSYNGWSGANVLT
TRBV6-5	11	.	TRBJ1-5	ASRGGTERPQH
TRBV5-1	15	few	TRBJ1-2	ASSSGTAGQLPYGYT
TRBV29-1	12	.	TRBJ1-3	SVLVGGAENTIY
TRBV30	14	.	TRBJ1-2	AWRGGGESIDYGYT
TRBV7-2	11	.	TRBJ2-5	ASSLRVPETQY
TRBV29-1	15	few	TRBJ2-5	SVEDAPQRGEWETQY
TRBV5-4	12	.	TRBJ2-2	ASSFKANTGELF
TRBV19	11	few	TRBJ2-1	ASSIGHGDEQF
TRBV29-1	11	.	TRBJ1-1	SVILIPNTEAF
TRBV30	11	.	TRBJ1-1	AWSVRQGAEAF
TRBV30	12	.	TRBJ2-3	ACRRQGGTDTQY
TRBV5-4	13	few	TRBJ2-1	ASSSGTSSSNEQF
TRBV30	10	.	TRBJ1-2	ASPHRTYGYT
TRBV29-1	9	few	TRBJ2-5	SVGHRDPSN
TRBV4-3	14	.	TRBJ2-1	ASSQESARTYNEQF
TRBV5-1	11	.	TRBJ1-2	ASSLERPYGYT
TRBV2	12	.	TRBJ2-2	ASRGTSGVGELF
TRBV29-1	12	.	TRBJ2-5	SVVPSGGRETQY
TRBV7-2	12	once	TRBJ2-7	ASSLLGARYEQY
TRBV30	9	few	TRBJ1-4	AWSSREKLF
TRBV4-1	14	.	TRBJ1-5	ASSQGPGHRNQPQH
TRBV15	11	.	TRBJ2-1	ASAGGQFNEQF
TRBV6-5	12	.	TRBJ1-2	ASSMDRGNYGYT
TRBV5-4	13	.	TRBJ2-3	ASSSQGLYTDTQY
TRBV29-1	14	.	TRBJ2-1	SVEDHRGATYNEQF
TRBV7-2	11	.	TRBJ2-7	ASSLVPSYEQY
TRBV29-1	11	.	TRBJ1-6	SVAQGTDSPLH
TRBV29-1	15	once	TRBJ2-1	SASGTGSPLSYNEQF
TRBV19	13	few	TRBJ2-3	ASSTLRESTDTQY
TRBV11-2	14	.	TRBJ2-6	ASRPTRDSLANVLT
TRBV29-1	11	.	TRBJ1-4	SVEDRVGEKLF
TRBV30	10	.	TRBJ2-7	AWSVQSYEQY
TRBV9	12	.	TRBJ1-3	ASSVAGSGNTIY
TRBV5-1	10	.	TRBJ2-5	ASSPHQETQY
TRBV9	13	.	TRBJ2-3	ASSPLSGNTDTQY
TRBV6-6	10	few	TRBJ1-3	ASRDTGNTIY
TRBV30	13	.	TRBJ1-1	AWNPRGRRDTEAF
TRBV10-3	10	few	TRBJ2-1	ATGTAYNEQF
TRBV29-1	11	.	TRBJ2-5	SVWTTYQETQY
TRBV5-1	12	once	TRBJ1-2	ASSSTGANYGYT
TRBV15	13	.	TRBJ1-6	ATSRDRPRNSPLH
TRBV5-4	11	few	TRBJ1-1	ASSPQGGFEAF